These 20 T cell receptor beta chains originate from one sample sequenced in a study of cytomegalovirus exposure and HLA in healthy donors. PCR involved 60 Vbeta and 13 Jbeta primers. Sequenced by immunoSEQ multiplex PCR; TCRdb stores in-frame clones only, minus some. There are approximately 170,000 clones in the sample, with 0.7% to 0.8% held by the top ten. Sequencing was carried out using PBMCs. Every receptor here comes from a woman aged 18-29 years in good health and CMV-seropositive.

This chain joins TRBV7-9 and TRBJ1-1; no reliable D call. V dropped 4 bases and J dropped 4 bases, with 19 bases sitting between them. The CDR3 contains 16 residues. From germline, CDR1 is SEHNR and CDR2 FQNEAQ (reference sequence). This CDR3 reads CASSSSAASRGTEAFF. The CDR3 region has the DNA TGTGCCAGCAGCTCATCGGCCGCGTCCCGCGGCACTGAAGCTTTCTTT. Looking up the rest from reference TRBV7-9 and TRBJ1-1 gives the full variable domain: DTGVSQNPRHKITKRGQNVTFRCDPISEHNRLYWYRQTLGQGPEFLTYFQNEAQLEKSRLLSDRFSAERPKGSFSTLEIQRTEQGDSAMYLCASSSSAASRGTEAFFGQGTRLTVV.

This chain uses TRBV29-1 with TRBJ2-5; perhaps TRBD1 as D (6 bases). TRBJ2-7 matches the DNA end more closely, so the J call is doubtful. Germline lookup yields CDR1 SQVTM and CDR2 ANQGSEA. The CDR3 totals 14 residues. CDR3 nucleotides: TGCAGCGTGCTCCGGGACATGTCTTCCCGCGAGCAGTACTTC. Its translation: CSVLRDMSSREQYF.

This sequence joins TRBV10-3 and TRBJ2-1; D unclear. The CDR3 has 14 residues. Germline CDR1 and CDR2: ENHRY and SYGVKD. The V and J ends lost 2 bases and 0 bases respectively, with 5 bases between them. CDR3 sequence: CAISEGPSYNEQFF. In nucleotides, the CDR3 is TGTGCCATCAGTGAGGGGCCCTCCTACAATGAGCAGTTCTTC.

The chain links TRBV9 to TRBJ1-1; 8 bases are shared with TRBD1. The CDR3 is made up of 15 amino acids. Trimming cost V 6 bases and J 3 bases; bases outside gene matches: 10. Looked up from germline, CDR1 is SGDLS and CDR2 is YYNGEE. CDR3 sequence reads: CASNSQGAGDTEAFF. The CDR3 DNA follows: TGTGCCAGCAATAGCCAGGGGGCGGGGGACACTGAAGCTTTCTTT. Looking up the rest from reference TRBV9 and TRBJ1-1 gives the full variable domain: DSGVTQTPKHLITATGQRVTLRCSPRSGDLSVYWYQQSLDQGLQFLIQYYNGEERAKGNILERFSAQQFPDLHSELNLSSLELGDSALYFCASNSQGAGDTEAFFGQGTRLTVV.

DNA of the CDR3: TGTGCCAGCAGGGAGCGACAGGGGGGTGAAAAACTGTTTTTT. It codes for CASRERQGGEKLFF. This chain links TRBV2 with TRBJ1-4, with TRBD1 matching over 9 bases. Germline V gene data show CDR1 as SNHLY and CDR2 as FYNNEI. The CDR3 sequence is 14 residues long. After removal of 6 bases from V and 7 bases from J, the junction contained 6 bases not matched to a gene.

This chain connects TRBV7-8 to TRBJ1-6, with 7 nucleotides matching TRBD1. The CDR3 runs 14 residues. Germline trimming cut 5 bases from V and 7 bases from J; bases unmatched to any gene: 5. Germline CDR1 SGHVS, CDR2 FQNEAQ. As DNA, the CDR3 is TGTGCCAGCAGCCCGGGACAGAGGAATTCACCCCTCCACTTT. Its protein product is CASSPGQRNSPLHF.

This chain joins TRBV10-2 and TRBJ2-7; 11 nucleotides match TRBD1. Germline V lookup: CDR1 WSHSY, CDR2 SAAADI. The CDR3 extends over 15 amino acids. V shed 6 bases, J shed 3 bases, and the junction held 7 bases outside the gene matches. CDR3 sequence (DNA): TGCGCCAGCAGGAAAGGACAGGGGGCCCACTACGAGCAGTACTTC. Translated, it gives CASRKGQGAHYEQYF.

The CDR3 spells CASSQASRADSPLHF. The DNA for the CDR3 is TGCGCCAGCAGCCAAGCGTCCAGGGCGGATTCACCCCTCCACTTT. The chain recombines TRBV4-3 with TRBJ1-6; a possible D gene is TRBD1 (5 bases). The CDR3 has 15 residues. Deletions cut 1 base from V and 8 bases from J, with 12 bases between. Germline V lookup: CDR1 LGHNA, CDR2 YSLEER.

V is TRBV11-3 and J is TRBJ2-7; 7 nucleotides agree with TRBD2. J was trimmed by 5 bases and V by 5 bases; bases with no gene match: 9. The CDR3 length is 14 residues. Germline V lookup: CDR1 SGHNT, CDR2 YENEEA. This chain's CDR3 is CASSPGRTRNEQYF. CDR3 coding DNA: TGTGCCAGCAGCCCAGGGAGGACTAGAAACGAGCAGTACTTC.

This rearrangement joins TRBV6-5 to TRBJ1-2; the D is unclear. Germline-derived CDR1 and CDR2 are MNHEY and SVGAGI. V dropped 6 bases and J dropped 4 bases, with 12 bases sitting between them. The CDR3 totals 13 residues. CDR3 in amino acids: CASSPGDVYGYTF. In nucleotides, the CDR3 is TGTGCCAGCAGCCCGGGAGACGTCTATGGCTACACCTTC.

This rearrangement joins TRBV19 to TRBJ2-7; 8 positions agree with TRBD1. Trimming removed 3 bases from V and 3 bases from J; junction bases left unmatched: 4. The CDR3 length is 14 residues. Looked up from germline, CDR1 is LNHDA and CDR2 is SQIVND (reference sequence). In DNA form, the CDR3 reads TGTGCCAGTAGTATCGGGACAGGTCGCTACGAGCAGTACTTC. Residues: CASSIGTGRYEQYF.

This chain links TRBV27 with TRBJ2-1; 7 nucleotides match TRBD2. CDR3 length: 16 amino acids. Germline CDR1 reads MNHEY; CDR2 reads SMNVEV (reference sequence). Unmatched junction bases numbered 10, after V lost 1 base and J lost 7 bases. The CDR3 nucleotides are TGTGCCAGCAGTTTATTGGCTAGCGGCCTGAGAAATGAGCAGTTCTTC. Its protein is CASSLLASGLRNEQFF.

This sequence joins TRBV27 and TRBJ1-2, with TRBD1 matching 7 bases. Germline V gives CDR1 MNHEY, CDR2 SMNVEV (reference sequence). CDR3 length equals 13 residues. The V and J ends lost 2 bases and 5 bases, in that order; junction bases with no gene match: 2. The CDR3 DNA is TGTGCCAGCAGTTTAACGGGACAGTATGGCTACACCTTC. Translating it yields CASSLTGQYGYTF.

The chain has TRBV27 and TRBJ2-2; TRBD1 matches 8 bases. V shed 3 bases, J shed 6 bases, and the junction held 0 bases outside the gene matches. This CDR3 has 13 amino acids. Germline V lookup: CDR1 MNHEY, CDR2 SMNVEV (reference sequence). CDR3 sequence: CASSFRGPGELFF. In DNA, the CDR3 is TGTGCCAGCAGTTTCAGGGGGCCCGGGGAGCTGTTTTTT.

The genes are TRBV5-1 and TRBJ1-1, with TRBD1 matching 8 bases. The trim removed 4 bases at V and 0 bases at J, leaving 8 bases unmatched. Germline V gene data show CDR1 as SGHRS and CDR2 as YFSETQ. The CDR3 spans 16 residues. This chain's CDR3 is CASSRTPDRVNTEAFF. In DNA, the CDR3 is TGCGCCAGCAGCAGAACCCCGGACAGGGTGAACACTGAAGCTTTCTTT.

The J gene is TRBJ2-7, the V gene TRBV5-4; 9 nucleotides line up with TRBD2. The CDR3 contains 15 residues. Germline-derived CDR1 and CDR2 are SGHNT and YYREEE (reference sequence). V lost 7 bases to trimming and J lost 3 bases; unmatched junction nucleotides: 11. Here the CDR3 reads CASGARREGLYEQYF. The CDR3 DNA reads as TGTGCCAGCGGGGCGAGGCGGGAGGGCCTCTACGAGCAGTACTTC.

J is TRBJ2-2 and V is TRBV30; possibly TRBD2 for D (6 bases). Trimming removed 3 bases at V and 12 bases at J, with 17 bases between. The germline V gene encodes CDR1 GTSNPN and CDR2 SVGIG (reference sequence). The length of the CDR3 is 13 residues. The CDR3 reads CAWSGLEGSKLFF. CDR3 nucleotides: TGTGCCTGGAGCGGACTGGAGGGATCGAAGCTGTTTTTT.

The chain recombines TRBV18 with TRBJ1-1; the match to TRBD1 covers 7 bases. Germline V gene lookup returns CDR1 KGHSH and CDR2 LQKENI. The J segment lost 0 bases and the V segment lost 2 bases, leaving 3 bases of the junction unmatched. The length of the CDR3 is 15 residues. This chain's CDR3 is CASSPDRVMNTEAFF. The CDR3, as DNA: TGTGCCAGCTCACCAGACAGGGTAATGAACACTGAAGCTTTCTTT.

The chain carries TRBV10-3 and TRBJ2-7; 9 bases line up with TRBD1. Germline lookup yields CDR1 ENHRY and CDR2 SYGVKD. The CDR3 consists of 18 residues. With V trimmed by 4 bases and J by 3 bases, 16 bases remained unmatched. CDR3 sequence: CAISVLDRGLGGGYEQYF. CDR3 DNA sequence: TGTGCCATCAGTGTTTTGGACAGGGGCCTAGGAGGAGGCTACGAGCAGTACTTC.

The rearrangement joins TRBV20-1 to TRBJ1-2; 7 positions agree with TRBD1. Germline CDR1 reads DFQATT; CDR2 reads SNEGSKA (reference sequence). The V segment lost 6 bases and the J segment 13 bases; nucleotides outside the gene matches: 11. This CDR3 is built from 11 residues. The CDR3 sequence: CSANQGGLSTF. CDR3 DNA: TGCAGTGCCAACCAGGGGGGACTTTCCACCTTC.